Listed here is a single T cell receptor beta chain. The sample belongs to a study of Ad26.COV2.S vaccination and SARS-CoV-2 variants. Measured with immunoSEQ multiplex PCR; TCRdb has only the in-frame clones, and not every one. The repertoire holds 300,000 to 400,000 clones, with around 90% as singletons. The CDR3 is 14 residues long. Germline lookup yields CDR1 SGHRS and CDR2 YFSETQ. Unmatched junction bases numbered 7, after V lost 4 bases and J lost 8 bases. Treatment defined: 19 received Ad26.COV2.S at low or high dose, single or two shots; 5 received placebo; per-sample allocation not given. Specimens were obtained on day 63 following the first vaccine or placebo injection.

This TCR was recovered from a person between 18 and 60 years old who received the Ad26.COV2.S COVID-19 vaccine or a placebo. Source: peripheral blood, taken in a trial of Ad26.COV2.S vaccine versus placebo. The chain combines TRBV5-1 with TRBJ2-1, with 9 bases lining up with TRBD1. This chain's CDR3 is CASSKGQGTDEQFF. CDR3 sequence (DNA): TGCGCCAGCAGCAAGGGACAGGGAACCGATGAGCAGTTCTTC.